One and the same sample provided the 32 T cell receptor beta chains below, sequenced in a study of control samples from healthy donors and cancer patients. Assay used: immunoSEQ multiplex PCR; TCRdb lists only in-frame clones, some missing. In the table there are about 98,000 clones, approximately 82% of which are singletons. Material: blood. Receptors were obtained from a man in his sixties in good health.

V is TRBV11-2 and J is TRBJ2-2, with a weak D call TRBD2 (5 bases). Trimming shortened V by 2 bases and J by 3 bases, and 10 bases separated the two germline ends. The CDR3 loop spans 15 amino acids. Germline V lookup: CDR1 SGHAT, CDR2 FQNNGV. In DNA, the CDR3 is TGTGCCAGCAGCTTATCGGGGATGGACACCGGGGAGCTGTTTTTT. Its protein product is CASSLSGMDTGELFF.

The chain links TRBV30 to TRBJ2-1; 8 bases fit TRBD1. CDR1 is GTSNPN, CDR2 SVGIG, per germline (reference sequence). This CDR3 spans 13 amino acids. Germline trimming cut 3 bases from V and 7 bases from J; bases unmatched to any gene: 5. The CDR3 bases are TGTGCCTGGAGAGAACAGGGGGGTAATGAGCAGTTCTTC. This sequence encodes CAWREQGGNEQFF. The whole variable domain, remainder taken from reference TRBV30 and TRBJ2-1, is SQTIHQWPATLVQPVGSPLSLECTVEGTSNPNLYWYRQAAGRGLQLLFYSVGIGQISSEVPQNLSASRPQDRQFILSSKKLLLSDSGFYLCAWREQGGNEQFFGPGTRLTVL.

V gene TRBV19 combines with J gene TRBJ2-5, with 10 bases aligning to TRBD2. CDR3 length: 17 residues. J was trimmed by 5 bases and V by 4 bases; bases with no gene match: 13. CDR1 and CDR2 from the germline V gene are LNHDA and SQIVND (reference sequence). CDR3 DNA sequence: TGTGCCAGTAGTAGAGAGCGGGGGGGTCCTTTCGTCGAGACCCAGTACTTC. As protein: CASSRERGGPFVETQYF.

The rearrangement links TRBV19 to TRBJ1-2, with D perhaps TRBD1 (6 bases). The V gene lost 5 bases and the J gene lost 2 bases, with 12 bases spanning the gap. Looked up from germline, CDR1 is LNHDA and CDR2 is SQIVND (reference sequence). This CDR3 has 14 residues. CDR3 amino acids: CASSPRTANYGYTF. The CDR3 DNA follows: TGTGCCAGTAGTCCACGGACAGCGAACTATGGCTACACCTTC.

The chain employs TRBV30 and TRBJ2-6, with no clear D. V was shortened by 5 bases and J by 2 bases, with 13 bases between the two germline ends. Germline-derived CDR1 and CDR2 are GTSNPN and SVGIG (reference sequence). CDR3 length equals 15 residues. CDR3 in amino acids: CAWADWGPGANVLTF. CDR3 coding DNA: TGTGCCTGGGCCGATTGGGGTCCTGGGGCCAACGTCCTGACTTTC. The variable domain in full, with the rest retrieved from reference TRBV30 and TRBJ2-6, is SQTIHQWPATLVQPVGSPLSLECTVEGTSNPNLYWYRQAAGRGLQLLFYSVGIGQISSEVPQNLSASRPQDRQFILSSKKLLLSDSGFYLCAWADWGPGANVLTFGAGSRLTVL.

V gene TRBV9 combines with J gene TRBJ1-6, with 9 nucleotides matching TRBD1. Losses at the gene ends were 3 bases for V and 7 bases for J; bases not matched to a gene: 8. Germline CDR1 reads SGDLS; CDR2 reads YYNGEE. The CDR3 has 16 amino acids. The CDR3 DNA follows: TGTGCCAGCAGCGACCGGACAGGGGTCGGGAATTCACCCCTCCACTTT. Its translation: CASSDRTGVGNSPLHF.

This clone appeared once. The CDR3 is CASLAGNFYNEQFF. Here the CDR3 DNA reads TGTGCCAGCTTAGCGGGAAACTTCTACAATGAGCAGTTCTTC. The chain uses TRBV28 and TRBJ2-1; 8 nucleotides match TRBD2. Germline-derived CDR1 and CDR2 are MDHEN and SYDVKM. Losses at the gene ends were 8 bases for V and 3 bases for J; bases not matched to a gene: 6. The CDR3 is made up of 14 amino acids.

This rearrangement joins TRBV29-1 to TRBJ2-1, with 7 nucleotides matching TRBD1. Per the germline V gene, CDR1 is SQVTM and CDR2 is ANQGSEA. The ends lost 8 bases at V and 7 bases at J; junction bases unmatched: 11. This CDR3 has 13 amino acids. The DNA of the CDR3 is TGCAGCTCGAGGACAGGTGAAGGGAATGAGCAGTTCTTC. Protein sequence: CSSRTGEGNEQFF.

The chain uses TRBV5-1 and TRBJ2-5; D remains unclear. From germline, CDR1 is SGHRS and CDR2 YFSETQ. This CDR3 spans 14 amino acids. V dropped 4 bases and J dropped 5 bases, with 15 bases sitting between them. CDR3 in DNA: TGCGCCAGCAGCACCGGTCTCTTGGGGGAGACCCAGTACTTC. It translates to CASSTGLLGETQYF.

This clone was seen a few times. The V and J genes are TRBV6-6 and TRBJ1-6; the D is unclear. V lost 4 bases, J lost 7 bases, and 17 bases lay in between. Germline assignment: CDR1 MNHNY and CDR2 SVGAGI (reference sequence). This CDR3 has 16 residues. The CDR3 DNA is TGTGCCAGCAGTTCCCTCTGGTTGGGAGGGAATTCACCCCTCCACTTT. Its translation is CASSSLWLGGNSPLHF.

This chain connects TRBV7-9 to TRBJ2-3; 12 nucleotides align to TRBD2. The CDR3 extends over 17 amino acids. V shed 1 base and J 5 bases; nucleotides not matched to a gene: 7. CDR1 is SEHNR and CDR2 is FQNEAQ in the germline V gene (reference sequence). The DNA for the CDR3 is TGTGCCAGCAGCTTAGTCCCGCTAGCGGGAGGGAAAGATACGCAGTATTTT. This encodes CASSLVPLAGGKDTQYF.

The sample holds a few counts of this clone. Other nucleotide sequences from this sample produce the same CDR3. The chain uses TRBV30 and TRBJ2-3; unclear D gene. Germline V gene lookup returns CDR1 GTSNPN and CDR2 SVGIG (reference sequence). The CDR3 has 11 amino acids. Trimming shortened V by 3 bases and J by 5 bases, and 6 bases separated the two germline ends. The DNA for the CDR3 is TGTGCCTGGAGGGTGGAAGATACGCAGTATTTT. Protein product: CAWRVEDTQYF.

This chain connects TRBV2 to TRBJ1-1, with 7 bases identical to TRBD1. This CDR3 is 14 amino acids long. Germline assignment: CDR1 SNHLY and CDR2 FYNNEI. V gave up 4 bases and J gave up 0 bases; unmatched junction bases: 2. CDR3 DNA: TGTGCCAGCAGTGGACAGGGCTTGAACACTGAAGCTTTCTTT. Translating it yields CASSGQGLNTEAFF.

The V gene is TRBV3-1 (or the pseudogene TRBV3-2), the J gene TRBJ2-3; D ambiguous. This CDR3 has 18 residues. Trimming took off 2 bases at V and 4 bases at J, with 22 bases between the two ends. CDR1 is LGHDT, CDR2 YNNKEL, per germline (reference sequence). The CDR3 spells CASSQNPSMALGADTQYF. DNA of the CDR3: TGTGCCAGCAGCCAAAACCCCTCTATGGCTCTTGGCGCAGATACGCAGTATTTT.

The chain is built from TRBV5-6 and TRBJ2-2; D gene ambiguous. Trimming pared 0 bases from V and 6 bases from J, leaving 12 bases between. The CDR3 is 15 amino acids. CDR1 is SGHDT and CDR2 is YYEEEE in the germline V gene. CDR3 bases: TGTGCCAGCAGCTTGGAGGGAAGGGTTGCCGGGGAGCTGTTTTTT. Translation gives CASSLEGRVAGELFF.

The genes are TRBV9 and TRBJ2-1; TRBD2 matches 7 bases. Per the germline V gene, CDR1 is SGDLS and CDR2 is YYNGEE. The CDR3 totals 17 residues. V dropped 6 bases and J dropped 5; count of bases not matched to a gene: 17. CDR3 sequence reads: CASTSLGRAAGHNEQFF. The CDR3 DNA reads as TGTGCCAGCACTTCCCTAGGGAGGGCCGCGGGGCACAATGAGCAGTTCTTC.

This clone showed up just a few times. The chain has TRBV30 and TRBJ1-1; D not resolved. The CDR3 length is 11 residues. From germline, CDR1 is GTSNPN and CDR2 SVGIG (reference sequence). In nucleotides, the CDR3 is TGTGCTACGTCAGCTAACACTGAAGCTTTCTTT. Protein sequence: CATSANTEAFF.

The J gene is TRBJ2-6, the V gene TRBV28; no firm D call. The CDR3 has 15 amino acids. From germline, CDR1 is MDHEN and CDR2 SYDVKM. V shed 1 base and J shed 0 bases, with 4 bases lying between them. CDR3 nucleotide sequence: TGTGCCAGCAGTTTATATGGCTCTGGGGCCAACGTCCTGACTTTC. As protein: CASSLYGSGANVLTF.

The V and J genes are TRBV30 and TRBJ1-5, with D unclear. The CDR3 is 13 residues long. Germline CDR1 is GTSNPN and CDR2 is SVGIG (reference sequence). With 2 bases removed from V and 3 bases from J, the gap between germline ends came to 8 bases. The CDR3: CAWSWQNNQPQHF. As DNA, the CDR3 is TGTGCCTGGAGTTGGCAGAACAATCAGCCCCAGCATTTT.

This clone appeared a few times. This rearrangement joins TRBV11-2 to TRBJ2-7; 13 nucleotides line up with TRBD2. V shed 4 bases, J shed 2 bases, and the junction held 14 bases outside the gene matches. The CDR3 runs to 19 residues. The germline V gene has CDR1 SGHAT and CDR2 FQNNGV. CDR3 bases: TGTGCCAGCAGCTCCCTGATGGGACTAGCGGGAAAGGTAGCCTACGAGCAGTACTTC. This encodes CASSSLMGLAGKVAYEQYF.

This chain joins TRBV5-1 and TRBJ2-5; maybe TRBD1 (5 bases). The V end was cut by 4 bases, the J end by 3 bases, with 16 bases between. Germline CDR1 SGHRS, CDR2 YFSETQ. This CDR3 comprises 15 residues. The CDR3 DNA reads as TGCGCCAGCAGCCCCGGTGGCAGGGTGGAAGAGACCCAGTACTTC. Protein product: CASSPGGRVEETQYF.

In its sample, this clone was seen a few times. This chain connects TRBV30 to TRBJ1-4; D is unclear. The length of the CDR3 is 14 residues. Germline V gives CDR1 GTSNPN, CDR2 SVGIG (reference sequence). V was pared by 3 bases and J by 8 bases, with 16 bases between. In DNA form, the CDR3 reads TGTGCCTGGAGCGGAAGGAACGAGGCGGAAAAACTGTTTTTT. Encoded protein: CAWSGRNEAEKLFF. The variable domain in full, with the rest retrieved from reference TRBV30 and TRBJ1-4, is SQTIHQWPATLVQPVGSPLSLECTVEGTSNPNLYWYRQAAGRGLQLLFYSVGIGQISSEVPQNLSASRPQDRQFILSSKKLLLSDSGFYLCAWSGRNEAEKLFFGSGTQLSVL.

The CDR3 here is CAWSVGVDQPQHF. The CDR3 DNA is TGTGCCTGGAGTGTGGGGGTGGACCAGCCCCAGCATTTT. The chain uses TRBV30 and TRBJ1-5, with a possible D match to TRBD1 (5 bases). The CDR3 runs 13 residues. The germline CDR1 and CDR2 sequences are GTSNPN and SVGIG (reference sequence). V was pared by 0 bases and J by 7 bases, with 10 bases between.

The chain combines TRBV5-4 with TRBJ2-1; D is undetermined. Germline CDR1 reads SGHNT; CDR2 reads YYREEE (reference sequence). V gave up 0 bases and J gave up 9 bases, with 13 bases separating them. CDR3 length: 14 residues. The CDR3 DNA reads as TGTGCCAGCAGCTTGGCTGGCCCGTCGGGTGAGCAGTTCTTC. It encodes CASSLAGPSGEQFF.

The CDR3 DNA follows: TGTGCCAGCAGCTCGATAGATAGCACAGATACGCAGTATTTT. It specifies CASSSIDSTDTQYF. V is TRBV7-9 and J is TRBJ2-3; D gene ambiguous. Germline CDR1 is SEHNR and CDR2 is FQNEAQ (reference sequence). Trimming left V 4 bases short and J 0 bases short, with 8 bases between. The CDR3 has 14 residues.

This clone was seen a handful of times. The chain joins TRBV25-1 to TRBJ1-3; possibly TRBD1 for D (5 bases). Per the germline V gene, CDR1 is MGHDK and CDR2 is SYGVNS. The CDR3 is made up of 15 amino acids. V was clipped by 1 base and J by 2 bases, with 9 bases between them. The CDR3 coding sequence is TGTGCCAGCAGTGAATCGGGGGTAGCTGGAAACACCATATATTTT. Amino acids: CASSESGVAGNTIYF.

Written as DNA, the CDR3 is TGTGCCAGTAGTATGGGCCCCCCCTACGAGCAGTACTTC. Amino acid sequence: CASSMGPPYEQYF. V is TRBV19 and J is TRBJ2-7, with no clear D. Deletions cut 3 bases from V and 2 bases from J, with 8 bases between. The germline V gene encodes CDR1 LNHDA and CDR2 SQIVND (reference sequence). CDR3 length: 13 residues. Using reference TRBV19 and TRBJ2-7 for the parts outside the CDR3, the full variable domain is DGGITQSPKYLFRKEGQNVTLSCEQNLNHDAMYWYRQDPGQGLRLIYYSQIVNDFQKGDIAEGYSVSREKKESFPLTVTSAQKNPTAFYLCASSMGPPYEQYFGPGTRLTVT.

The genes are TRBV19 and TRBJ1-5; 7 bases are shared with TRBD1. J gave up 3 bases and V 6 bases, and 8 bases lay outside the gene matches. The CDR3 has 15 residues. CDR1 and CDR2 from the germline V gene are LNHDA and SQIVND (reference sequence). The CDR3 DNA reads TGTGCCAGTAGGCGCGGGACAGCCTCCAATCAGCCCCAGCATTTT. This sequence encodes CASRRGTASNQPQHF.

This chain uses TRBV12-3 or TRBV12-4 with TRBJ1-5; D is undetermined. V was pared by 3 bases and J by 7 bases, with 10 bases between. The CDR3 covers 13 residues. This CDR3 is CASSLGANQPQHF. CDR3 bases: TGTGCCAGCAGTTTGGGCGCTAACCAGCCCCAGCATTTT.

The V gene is TRBV9, the J gene TRBJ1-2, with a weak D call TRBD1 (5 bases). CDR1 SGDLS and CDR2 YYNGEE come from the germline V gene. The CDR3 runs 14 residues. The germline V and J ends were trimmed by 1 base and 8 bases, with 15 bases remaining between them. CDR3 loop: CASSVRGGGDGYTF. The CDR3 coding sequence is TGTGCCAGCAGCGTAAGGGGAGGAGGGGACGGCTACACCTTC. Full variable domain (rest looked up from reference TRBV9 and TRBJ1-2): DSGVTQTPKHLITATGQRVTLRCSPRSGDLSVYWYQQSLDQGLQFLIQYYNGEERAKGNILERFSAQQFPDLHSELNLSSLELGDSALYFCASSVRGGGDGYTFGSGTRLTVV.

Only one count was recorded for this clone. The gene calls are TRBV28 and TRBJ2-7; perhaps TRBD1 as D (5 bases). The V and J ends lost 6 bases and 2 bases respectively, with 8 bases between them. Germline CDR1 and CDR2: MDHEN and SYDVKM. CDR3 size: 12 residues. CDR3 nucleotide sequence: TGTGCCAGCAGAGCAGGGCCCTACGAGCAGTACTTC. Translated: CASRAGPYEQYF.

This sequence joins TRBV5-1 and TRBJ2-7; weak D call: TRBD1 (7 bases). Per the germline V gene, CDR1 is SGHRS and CDR2 is YFSETQ. This CDR3 contains 14 residues. Deletions cut 2 bases from V and 4 bases from J, with 13 bases between. The CDR3 coding sequence is TGCGCCAGCAGCTTCGACAGGGAGGTATACGAGCAGTACTTC. Amino acid sequence: CASSFDREVYEQYF.